Presented here are 10 T cell receptor beta chains from one specimen sequenced in a study of regulatory T cells in long-lasting Graves disease. Libraries of TCR beta came from iRepertoire HTBI primers plus Arm-PCR of CDR3 regions. Using its own MiXCR run on the multiplex PCR reads, TCRdb lists one record per CDR3 protein. The table lists hundreds of thousands of distinct CDR3 sequences, roughly 14% of them singletons, with roughly 10% in the top ten. Time point meaning: newly diagnosed GD, antithyroid drugs for less than 3 months. Preparation of the TCR library used RNA extracted from PBMCs. Separately, the same data were catalogued under a study of T cells in Graves' hyperthyroidism and ophthalmopathy.

This specimen consisted of peripheral blood mononuclear cells (PBMCs), obtained at new diagnosis, from a patient treated with antithyroid drugs. These receptors were collected from a young man with Graves disease.

In regard to this clonotype: This could be a read error, since a much larger clone is one nucleotide away. V is TRBV2 and J is TRBJ2-5; 15 positions match TRBD2. The trim removed 3 bases at V and 0 bases at J, leaving 8 bases unmatched. Germline assignment: CDR1 SNHLY and CDR2 FYNNEI. The CDR3 runs to 19 residues. The CDR3 region has the DNA TGTGCCAGCAGTGATCCGAGCGGACTAGCGGGAGGGGACCAAGAGACCCAGTACTTC. As protein: CASSDPSGLAGGDQETQYF.

This clonotype was observed a few times. The gene calls are TRBV20-1 and TRBJ1-2; D gene unclear. Germline CDR1 and CDR2: DFQATT and SNEGSKA (reference sequence). The CDR3 extends over 12 amino acids. CDR3 sequence reads: CRPLSSGNGYTF. In nucleotides, the CDR3 is TGCAGGCCACTAAGTTCGGGGAATGGCTACACCTTC.

CDR3 residues: CASSLFVRDRENQPQHF. Here the CDR3 DNA reads TGTGCCAGCAGCTTATTCGTACGCGACAGGGAGAATCAGCCCCAGCATTTT. V is TRBV7-2 and J is TRBJ1-5; TRBD1 matches at 7 bases. In germline, CDR1 is SGHTA, CDR2 FQGNSA. This CDR3 spans 17 amino acids. V lost 2 bases and J lost 4; bases outside the gene matches: 11.

In its sample, this clonotype was seen many times. The chain links TRBV20-1 to TRBJ2-1; the D gene is possibly TRBD1 (5 bases). The CDR3 loop spans 12 amino acids. With 0 bases removed from V and 9 bases from J, the gap between germline ends came to 9 bases. Germline V gives CDR1 DFQATT, CDR2 SNEGSKA (reference sequence). CDR3 region: CSARDGASEQFF. CDR3 sequence (DNA): TGCAGTGCTAGAGATGGGGCATCTGAGCAGTTCTTC.

At least ten counts were recorded for this clonotype. The chain combines TRBV27 with TRBJ2-5; 9 bases match TRBD1. Losses at the gene ends were 4 bases for V and 4 bases for J; bases not matched to a gene: 7. This CDR3 is built from 15 residues. Per the germline V gene, CDR1 is MNHEY and CDR2 is SMNVEV (reference sequence). The CDR3 reads CASSSTGTGRETQYF. In DNA form, the CDR3 reads TGTGCCAGCAGTTCCACCGGGACAGGGAGAGAGACCCAGTACTTC.

The chain is built from TRBV19 and TRBJ1-6; TRBD1 matches 9 bases. V gave up 7 bases and J gave up 10 bases; unmatched junction bases: 11. The CDR3 totals 15 residues. Germline CDR1 LNHDA, CDR2 SQIVND (reference sequence). The CDR3 coding sequence is TGTGCCAGTAAGCCGCGGGACAGGGAAAGGTCACCCCTCCACTTT. Its protein product is CASKPRDRERSPLHF. The full variable domain, rest sourced from reference TRBV19 and TRBJ1-6, is DGGITQSPKYLFRKEGQNVTLSCEQNLNHDAMYWYRQDPGQGLRLIYYSQIVNDFQKGDIAEGYSVSREKKESFPLTVTSAQKNPTAFYLCASKPRDRERSPLHFGNGTRLTVT.

V and J are TRBV6-2 or TRBV6-3 and TRBJ2-1; TRBD2 might be the D (7 bases). Germline V gives CDR1 MNHEY, CDR2 SVGEGT. V dropped 3 bases and J dropped 4 bases, with 13 bases sitting between them. The CDR3 totals 15 residues. This CDR3 is CASSYQGRAYNEQFF. In DNA form, the CDR3 reads TGTGCCAGCAGTTATCAGGGGAGGGCTTACAATGAGCAGTTCTTC.

At least ten counts were recorded for this clonotype. The chain carries TRBV29-1 and TRBJ2-2; D gene uncertain. Trimming left V 6 bases short and J 5 bases short, with 13 bases between. Germline V gives CDR1 SQVTM, CDR2 ANQGSEA. The CDR3 runs 13 residues. This CDR3 is CSVSAGTTGELFF. CDR3 in DNA: TGCAGCGTATCGGCAGGAACGACCGGGGAGCTGTTTTTT.

The V gene is TRBV10-3, the J gene TRBJ2-2, with D possibly matching TRBD2 (6 bases). The ends were cut back, 3 bases at V and 7 bases at J, with 24 bases in the middle. Germline V gives CDR1 ENHRY, CDR2 SYGVKD. This CDR3 is 18 amino acids long. CDR3 coding DNA: TGTGCCATCAGTGAAGTACTTGGGGGGTCCTATCTGAGCGGGGAGCTGTTTTTT. Translating it yields CAISEVLGGSYLSGELFF.

This clonotype was recorded many times. The V and J genes are TRBV27 and TRBJ1-2, with a weak D call TRBD1 (5 bases). CDR3 length equals 14 residues. In germline, CDR1 is MNHEY, CDR2 SMNVEV (reference sequence). V lost 4 bases and J lost 0, with 9 bases in between. CDR3 in amino acids: CASSWGRSNYGYTF. DNA of the CDR3: TGTGCCAGCAGTTGGGGACGGTCTAACTATGGCTACACCTTC.